This TCR beta chain was found in a study of radiotherapy plus CTLA-4 blockade in lung cancer. Background on the study: An objective response was seen in around 19% of patients, and disease control in over 25%.

The assay was immunoSEQ multiplex PCR, and TCRdb's table has in-frame clones only and misses some. This table has some 94,000 clones, roughly 80% appearing once. Those with chemo-refractory metastatic non-small-cell lung cancer were treated with focal radiation combined with CTLA-4 blockade using ipilimumab. Study-level points and caveats: In blood, TCR clones derived from the tumor expanded after radiotherapy plus ipilimumab.

As concerns this clone: Its specificity is unknown.

CDR1 and CDR2 from the germline V gene are WSHSY and SAAADI. Trimming removed 5 bases at V and 2 bases at J, with 22 bases between. The CDR3 consists of 17 residues. The sequence was collected from a human donor with non-small cell lung cancer that progressed on radiotherapy plus ipilimumab. The input for sequencing was peripheral blood, taken from a patient treated with radiotherapy plus ipilimumab. V gene TRBV10-2 combines with J gene TRBJ2-7; D is uncertain. Here the CDR3 reads CASSPEPVGSTTYEQYV. CDR3 DNA: TGCGCCAGCAGTCCAGAACCCGTAGGATCAACCACCTACGAGCAGTACGTC.